This T cell receptor beta chain appears in the sequencing data of a study of shared clonotypes between healthy human individuals. Whole-study context: CD4 naive cells filled three plates per donor, CD4 memory three, CD8 naive two and CD8 memory one. Study findings and constraints: Non-shared clonotypes showed lower generation probabilities than clonotypes common to all four donors.

Remarks on this clone: Antigen unknown.

The length of the CDR3 is 19 residues. The V gene end was trimmed by 3 bases and the J gene end by 0 bases; junction bases not matched to a gene: 12. Germline lookup yields CDR1 SGHDN and CDR2 FVKESK. The authors distributed each subset's genomic DNA evenly over several immunoSEQ plates. Clones were read by immunoSEQ multiplex PCR, and TCRdb kept only the in-frame ones, dropping some. Among more than 500,000 clones listed, about 96% were seen once. Splitting the CD4+ cells yielded a CD45RA+ naive subset and a CD45RA-negative memory subset. The rearrangement links TRBV14 to TRBJ2-7; TRBD1 aligns across 12 bases. Sequenced sample: naive CD4+ T cells sorted from blood. The subset here: CD45RA+ positively selected. The clonotype originates from a woman aged 25 to 45 in good health. DNA of the CDR3: TGTGCCAGCAGCCACCCCGGGGACAGGGGGCGTTCTAGCTCCTACGAGCAGTACTTC. Translating it yields CASSHPGDRGRSSSYEQYF.